A selection of T cell receptor beta chains follows, all from one sample in a study of cytomegalovirus exposure and HLA in healthy donors. Libraries were prepared by immunoSEQ multiplex PCR; TCRdb keeps only in-frame clonotypes and omits some of them. The sample records fewer than 150,000 clones, around 88% being singletons. The sequenced sample was PBMCs. The receptor set was obtained from a woman aged 18-29 years in good health and CMV-seropositive. Each CDR3 is given with its conserved first and last residue. Each record gives: D gene, V gene, J gene, clone size, CDR3 DNA, CDR3 protein. A D gene is named only where the DNA matches it firmly. Clone size appears in some rows only: once, few, many, or a class for an expanded clone.

NA	TRBV27	TRBJ2-1	NA	TGTGCCAGCAGTTTTGACAGTGAGCAGTTCTTC	CASSFDSEQFF
TRBD1	TRBV2	TRBJ2-7	NA	TGTGCCAGCAGTGAAGGAAGGACAGGGGGGTACGAGCAGTACTTC	CASSEGRTGGYEQYF
TRBD1	TRBV18	TRBJ2-7	NA	TGTGCCAGCTCACCCCTACAGGGGCAGACCTACGAGCAGTACTTC	CASSPLQGQTYEQYF
NA	TRBV28	TRBJ2-5	NA	TGTGCCAGCAGTATCGAGGCTCGGGGTGCCCAAGAGACCCAGTACTTC	CASSIEARGAQETQYF
TRBD1	TRBV7-2	TRBJ1-2	NA	TGTGCCAGCAGCGAGGGGACAGTTACTTATGGCTACACCTTC	CASSEGTVTYGYTF
NA	TRBV30	TRBJ2-5	few	TGTGCCTGGACCGGAACTTTGCGGGGCGATGACGAGACCCAGTACTTC	CAWTGTLRGDDETQYF
NA	TRBV7-9	TRBJ1-6	once	TGTGCCAGCACCCCCTCGGGGAGCTCCTATAATTCACCCCTCCACTTT	CASTPSGSSYNSPLHF
NA	TRBV27	TRBJ2-7	NA	TGTGCCAGCAGTTTACGGGGGAACTACGAGCAGTACTTC	CASSLRGNYEQYF
TRBD1	TRBV28	TRBJ1-1	NA	TGTGCCAGCAGTGGGACAGTCATGAACACTGAAGCTTTCTTT	CASSGTVMNTEAFF
NA	TRBV27	TRBJ2-7	once	TGTGCCAGCAGTTCCCAGGACAGAGCCTACGAGCAGTACTTC	CASSSQDRAYEQYF
TRBD2	TRBV4-3	TRBJ2-3	NA	TGCGCCAGCAGCCATTACCTAGCGGGCACAGATACGCAGTATTTT	CASSHYLAGTDTQYF
NA	TRBV5-1	TRBJ1-1	NA	TGCGCCAGCAGCCCAAGTACAGGGTGGGTCACTGAAGCTTTCTTT	CASSPSTGWVTEAFF
TRBD2	TRBV5-1	TRBJ2-1	NA	TGCGCCAGCAGCTTGGACGGCGGGAGCTCCTACAATGAGCAGTTCTTC	CASSLDGGSSYNEQFF
TRBD2	TRBV28	TRBJ2-5	NA	TGTGCCAGCAGTGACGATAGACTAGCTCAGACATTAGAGACCCAGTACTTC	CASSDDRLAQTLETQYF
TRBD1	TRBV28	TRBJ2-4	NA	TGTGCCAGCAGCCCCAGGGGGTCGGGGGCCAAAAACATTCAGTACTTC	CASSPRGSGAKNIQYF
TRBD1	TRBV25-1	TRBJ1-1	NA	TGTGCCAGCAGCCCCACCTTGGGACAGGGGGGGAACACTGAAGCTTTCTTT	CASSPTLGQGGNTEAFF
NA	TRBV28	TRBJ2-7	NA	TGTGCCAGCACCATACAGGGTTTGGGCGAGCAGTACTTC	CASTIQGLGEQYF
TRBD1	TRBV9	TRBJ1-2	NA	TGTGCCAGCAGCGGGTCCGGGACAGGGAGCCTAAACTATGGCTACACCTTC	CASSGSGTGSLNYGYTF
NA	TRBV27	TRBJ1-5	NA	TGTGCCAGCAGTTTACAGGGAAGCAATCAGCCCCAGCATTTT	CASSLQGSNQPQHF
TRBD2	TRBV4-1	TRBJ2-5	NA	TGCGCCAGCAGCCAAGGACCCCGGGGGGGAGAGACCCAGTACTTC	CASSQGPRGGETQYF
TRBD1	TRBV6-5	TRBJ2-7	once	TGTGCCAGCAGTCGTCGGGACAGTGCCTACGAGCAGTACTTC	CASSRRDSAYEQYF
TRBD2	TRBV5-1	TRBJ2-7	NA	TGCGCCAGCAGACCCACTAGCGGGGGCTACGAGCAGTACTTC	CASRPTSGGYEQYF
TRBD2	TRBV28	TRBJ2-2	NA	TGTGCCAGCAGTTTGCAAAAACGGACTAGCGGGGATCACACCGGGGAGCTGTTTTTT	CASSLQKRTSGDHTGELFF
TRBD1	TRBV28	TRBJ2-7	NA	TGTGCCAGCAGTTTAGACAGGGGGCACGACGAGCAGTACTTC	CASSLDRGHDEQYF
NA	TRBV5-8	TRBJ2-7	NA	TGTGCCAGCAGCAGAGACCAAAACAGGGTACGCGAGCAGTACTTC	CASSRDQNRVREQYF
TRBD1	TRBV2	TRBJ2-1	NA	TGTGCCAGTTCCCACCCGGGACAGCGGTACAATGAGCAGTTCTTC	CASSHPGQRYNEQFF
TRBD2	TRBV7-3	TRBJ2-7	NA	TGTGCCAGCAGCTTAACCAGCGGGGAGTTCTACGAGCAGTACTTC	CASSLTSGEFYEQYF
TRBD1	TRBV10-3	TRBJ1-2	NA	TGTGCCATCAGGGGACAGGGGGCTTTTGGCTACACCTTC	CAIRGQGAFGYTF
TRBD1	TRBV5-1	TRBJ1-4	NA	TGCGCCAGCAGCGAGGGGGCCAGGAATGAAAAACTGTTTTTT	CASSEGARNEKLFF
TRBD1	TRBV7-9	TRBJ1-1	once	TGTGCCAGCAGCCTGGGACAGGGGGTAGCTGAAGCTTTCTTT	CASSLGQGVAEAFF
NA	TRBV11-2	TRBJ1-3	NA	TGTGCCAGCAGCTTAGCGGGGGAGTCTGGAAACACCATATATTTT	CASSLAGESGNTIYF
TRBD1	TRBV29-1	TRBJ1-2	NA	TGCAGCGCCCTGCCAGATGGGACAGGGAACTATGGCTACACCTTC	CSALPDGTGNYGYTF
TRBD1	TRBV4-2	TRBJ1-4	NA	TGTGCCAGCAGCCAAGGACAGGGTGAAAAACTGTTTTTT	CASSQGQGEKLFF
NA	TRBV4-1	TRBJ1-2	NA	TGCGCCAGCAGCCAAGATTTACTGTATAGTAACTATGGCTACACCTTC	CASSQDLLYSNYGYTF
TRBD2	TRBV4-2	TRBJ2-1	NA	TGTGCCAGCAGCCAAGGAGTGGGACTAGCGGGGGGTCCCTACAATGAGCAGTTCTTC	CASSQGVGLAGGPYNEQFF
TRBD1	TRBV5-1	TRBJ1-1	NA	TGCGCCAGCAGCTACCGGACAGGGCTAAACACTGAAGCTTTCTTT	CASSYRTGLNTEAFF
TRBD2	TRBV30	TRBJ2-7	NA	TGTGCCCAGAGCCTTAGCGGGGGGGACGAGCAGTACTTC	CAQSLSGGDEQYF
TRBD2	TRBV9	TRBJ2-7	NA	TGTGCCAGCAGCCCCCCCGGGAGGAACTCCTACGAGCAGTACTTC	CASSPPGRNSYEQYF
TRBD1	TRBV6-1	TRBJ2-7	NA	TGTGCCAGCCAAAACGTGGGACAGCCCCCCTACGAGCAGTACTTC	CASQNVGQPPYEQYF
TRBD1	TRBV5-5	TRBJ2-7	NA	TGTGCCAGCAGCCCCGGGACAGGGATTACCTACGAGCAGTACTTC	CASSPGTGITYEQYF
TRBD1	TRBV6-5	TRBJ1-2	NA	TGTGCCAGCAGTACCGGGACAGGGGGCACCTATGGCTACACCTTC	CASSTGTGGTYGYTF
TRBD1	TRBV5-8	TRBJ1-2	NA	TGTGCCAGCAGCTTAGGGACAGTTATTTCCTATGGCTACACCTTC	CASSLGTVISYGYTF
TRBD1	TRBV6-1	TRBJ2-4	NA	TGTGCCAGCGCCGGGACAGGGACCAAAAACATTCAGTACTTC	CASAGTGTKNIQYF
TRBD1	TRBV4-1	TRBJ2-7	few	TGCGCCAGCAGCCCACCGGGACAGGGCTACGAGCAGTACTTC	CASSPPGQGYEQYF
NA	TRBV19	TRBJ1-6	NA	TGTGCCAGTAGTTCGACAGCCAATTCACCCCTCCACTTT	CASSSTANSPLHF
NA	TRBV30	TRBJ2-3	once	TGTGCCTGGACCCGCGGGGGGGACAGGGATACGCAGTATTTT	CAWTRGGDRDTQYF
NA	TRBV27	TRBJ2-7	NA	TGTGCCAGCAGTTTATCGCCGGGAGTTTCTCCCCCCTACGAGCAGTACTTC	CASSLSPGVSPPYEQYF
NA	TRBV28	TRBJ1-1	NA	TGTGCCAGCAGACGGCGGGGGGGGAACACTGAAGCTTTCTTT	CASRRRGGNTEAFF
NA	TRBV6-5	TRBJ2-1	NA	TGTGCCAGCAGACAGCGGATCAATGAGCAGTTCTTC	CASRQRINEQFF